The 8 T cell receptor beta chains reported below all come from one sample, sequenced in a study of neoadjuvant anti-PD-1 for oral cavity cancer. Assay: immunoSEQ multiplex PCR; the TCRdb copy retains only in-frame clones and omits some. Of 5,500 to 7,500 clones in the sample, 58% were seen once. The time point here: after neoadjuvant nivolumab, at surgical resection. The sample was tumor tissue, taken after nivolumab (anti-PD-1) treatment. All receptors come from a person between 40 and 80 years old with oral cavity squamous cell carcinoma.

The chain is built from TRBV13 and TRBJ2-2; 9 bases map to TRBD1. The length of the CDR3 is 14 residues. Per germline, CDR1 PRHDT and CDR2 FYEKMQ (reference sequence). Trimming took 11 bases from V and 2 from J; bases not matched to a gene: 6. The CDR3 bases are TGTGCCTGCCCGGGACAGGGCAACACCGGGGAGCTGTTTTTT. Protein sequence: CACPGQGNTGELFF.

This chain uses TRBV11-3 with TRBJ2-2; 8 nucleotides align to TRBD2. CDR1 and CDR2 (germline): SGHNT, YENEEA. Trimming removed 6 bases from V and 8 bases from J; junction bases left unmatched: 14. The CDR3 extends over 16 amino acids. CDR3 loop: CASSSRGASGSGELFF. The CDR3 DNA reads as TGTGCCAGCAGTTCGCGGGGGGCAAGCGGGTCTGGGGAGCTGTTTTTT.

The gene calls are TRBV9 and TRBJ2-7; 7 nucleotides line up with TRBD2. This CDR3 is 14 amino acids long. Germline-derived CDR1 and CDR2 are SGDLS and YYNGEE. After removal of 3 bases from V and 5 bases from J, the junction contained 8 bases not matched to a gene. For the CDR3, the DNA is TGTGCCAGCAGCGCCAGCGGGAAAGCGGACGAGCAGTACTTC. It translates to CASSASGKADEQYF. Full variable domain (missing parts from reference TRBV9 and TRBJ2-7): DSGVTQTPKHLITATGQRVTLRCSPRSGDLSVYWYQQSLDQGLQFLIQYYNGEERAKGNILERFSAQQFPDLHSELNLSSLELGDSALYFCASSASGKADEQYFGPGTRLTVT.

V gene TRBV7-6 combines with J gene TRBJ2-1; D is perhaps TRBD2 (5 bases). This CDR3 has 15 amino acids. V was clipped by 8 bases and J by 0 bases, with 14 bases between them. Germline CDR1 is SGHVS and CDR2 is FNYEAQ. The CDR3, as DNA: TGTGCCAGCGGATCTTCGGGGAGCTCCTACAATGAGCAGTTCTTC. Amino acids: CASGSSGSSYNEQFF.

The chain links TRBV5-1 to TRBJ2-2; 8 bases match TRBD1. Germline V gives CDR1 SGHRS, CDR2 YFSETQ. This CDR3 has 15 residues. V gave up 3 bases and J gave up 0 bases; unmatched junction bases: 1. The CDR3 region has the DNA TGCGCCAGCAGCTGGGACAGGCCGAACACCGGGGAGCTGTTTTTT. Residues: CASSWDRPNTGELFF. Together with reference TRBV5-1 and TRBJ2-2, the CDR3 gives the full variable domain: KAGVTQTPRYLIKTRGQQVTLSCSPISGHRSVSWYQQTPGQGLQFLFEYFSETQRNKGNFPGRFSGRQFSNSRSEMNVSTLELGDSALYLCASSWDRPNTGELFFGEGSRLTVL.

This clone was seen only a few times. The rearrangement links TRBV18 to TRBJ1-5, with TRBD1 matching 8 bases. With 3 bases clipped from V and 1 base from J, the junction kept 5 bases outside the gene matches. Germline values: CDR1 KGHSH, CDR2 LQKENI. The CDR3 sequence is 16 residues long. CDR3 coding DNA: TGTGCCAGCTCACCCCCTCAGGGGGCGAGCAATCAGCCCCAGCATTTT. This sequence encodes CASSPPQGASNQPQHF.

The genes are TRBV6-1 and TRBJ2-1; TRBD1 agrees at 9 bases. The CDR3 has 13 amino acids. Trimming cost V 8 bases and J 8 bases; bases outside gene matches: 7. Germline values: CDR1 MNHNS, CDR2 SASEGT. The CDR3 is CASRMGQGDEQFF. CDR3 bases: TGTGCCAGCCGGATGGGACAGGGCGATGAGCAGTTCTTC.

The V gene is TRBV7-2, the J gene TRBJ1-5; 10 bases match TRBD1. V trimming: 5 bases; J trimming: 9 bases; junction bases outside the gene matches: 10. In germline, CDR1 is SGHTA, CDR2 FQGNSA. This CDR3 region has 15 residues. CDR3 in amino acids: CASSTRDRGVGPQHF. CDR3 bases: TGTGCCAGCAGCACCCGGGACAGGGGCGTCGGGCCCCAGCATTTT.